This passage covers 8 T cell receptor beta chains from one sample sequenced in a study of blood T cells in healthy people across ages. A J-beta primer mix and a sample-barcoded 5' primer were used in a second PCR of roughly 6 to 12 cycles. From the 5' RACE reads, TCRdb called clonotypes with MiXCR, one entry per CDR3 protein. The sample holds 1.5 million to 2 million distinct CDR3 sequences; roughly two fifths are singletons and the top ten take under 25%. The sequenced sample consisted of blood. The receptors were sampled from a human donor in good health.

The CDR3 sequence: CASSRDPGNPETQYF. CDR3 sequence (DNA): TGTGCCAGCAGCCGCGATCCCGGGAATCCTGAGACCCAGTACTTC. This chain joins TRBV13 and TRBJ2-4, with a possible D match to TRBD2 (5 bases). The J call may be in error: the DNA end matches TRBJ2-5 better. Germline values: CDR1 PRHDT, CDR2 FYEKMQ (reference sequence). The CDR3 is 15 amino acids.

The gene calls are TRBV6-5 and TRBJ1-2, with 8 nucleotides matching TRBD1. With V trimmed by 1 base and J by 8 bases, 9 bases remained unmatched. This CDR3 is 15 amino acids long. Per germline, CDR1 MNHEY and CDR2 SVGAGI. CDR3 sequence (DNA): TGTGCCAGCAGTTACTTAGGACAGGGAACCAGCGGCTACACCTTC. Residues: CASSYLGQGTSGYTF.

The chain joins TRBV29-1 to TRBJ2-1; no clear D gene. The germline V and J ends were trimmed by 4 bases and 5 bases, with 9 bases remaining between them. The length of the CDR3 is 12 residues. The germline V gene encodes CDR1 SQVTM and CDR2 ANQGSEA. CDR3 nucleotide sequence: TGCAGCGTTGGGCCTCTTGACAATGAGCAGTTCTTC. Translation gives CSVGPLDNEQFF.

Concerning this clonotype: The junction does not match germline at one end; this may be a read error. The rearrangement uses TRBV18 and TRBJ2-1; 7 bases fit TRBD1. Germline V gives CDR1 KGHSH, CDR2 LQKENI. This CDR3 is 17 amino acids long. The CDR3 protein is CASSPWTGSLLYNERFF. Written as DNA, the CDR3 is TGTGCCAGCTCACCTTGGACAGGTTCCTTACTGTACAATGAGCGGTTCTTC.

The chain recombines TRBV20-1 with TRBJ1-5, with no clear D. Germline-derived CDR1 and CDR2 are DFQATT and SNEGSKA (reference sequence). The CDR3 runs to 15 residues. V lost 1 base and J 2 bases, leaving 12 bases between the germline ends. The DNA for the CDR3 is TGCAGTGCTAGAGTTCCGATATCAGGCAATCAGCCCCAGCATTTT. This gives the protein CSARVPISGNQPQHF.

In its sample, this clonotype was seen a few times. J is TRBJ2-6 and V is TRBV24-1, with 7 bases that match TRBD1. The CDR3 is made up of 16 amino acids. In germline, CDR1 is KGHDR, CDR2 SFDVKD. Trimming took 7 bases from V and 2 from J; bases not matched to a gene: 7. CDR3 region: CATRATGNAGANVLTF. CDR3 nucleotides: TGTGCCACCAGGGCGACAGGGAACGCTGGGGCCAACGTCCTGACTTTC.

The chain's CDR3 is CASSQGRDSQPQHF. The CDR3 DNA reads as TGTGCCAGCAGCCAAGGCCGGGATTCACAGCCCCAGCATTTT. The chain is built from TRBV3-1 and TRBJ1-5, with unresolved D. The V end lost 1 base, the J end lost 7 bases, and 11 bases lay between the germline ends. In germline, CDR1 is LGHDT, CDR2 YNNKEL (reference sequence). The CDR3 totals 14 residues.

This clonotype was found a few times. The rearrangement uses TRBV12-3 or TRBV12-4 and TRBJ2-1; TRBD2 is a possible D gene (6 bases). This CDR3 region has 18 residues. Trimming took 3 bases from V and 6 from J, leaving 24 bases between them. The CDR3 spells CASSFLGGRGYFPNEQFF. Written as DNA, the CDR3 is TGTGCCAGCAGTTTTTTGGGTGGACGGGGGTATTTCCCCAATGAGCAGTTCTTC.